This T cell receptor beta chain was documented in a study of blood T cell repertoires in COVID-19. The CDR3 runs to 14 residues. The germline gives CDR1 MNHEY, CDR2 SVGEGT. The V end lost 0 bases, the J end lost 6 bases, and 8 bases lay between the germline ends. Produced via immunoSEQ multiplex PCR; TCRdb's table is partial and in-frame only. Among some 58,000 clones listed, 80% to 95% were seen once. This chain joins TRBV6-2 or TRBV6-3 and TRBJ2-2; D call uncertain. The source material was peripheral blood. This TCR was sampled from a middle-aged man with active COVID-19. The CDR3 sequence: CASSYSGVAGELFF. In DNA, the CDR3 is TGTGCCAGCAGTTACTCCGGAGTGGCCGGGGAGCTGTTTTTT.